The 13 T cell receptor beta chains below come from one sample, sequenced in a study of blood T cell repertoires in COVID-19. TCRdb keeps only in-frame clones here, not all; method: immunoSEQ multiplex PCR. The sample records 200,000 to 250,000 clones, approximately 80% being singletons. The sample taken for sequencing was peripheral blood. These receptors all stem from a woman older than 75 with acute or convalescent COVID-19.

The genes are TRBV5-1 and TRBJ1-2; 9 positions agree with TRBD1. Trimming took 4 bases from V and 0 from J; bases not matched to a gene: 7. Germline CDR1 and CDR2: SGHRS and YFSETQ. The CDR3 contains 16 residues. The CDR3 bases are TGCGCCAGCAGCGATCGGACAGGGGCCCCTAACTATGGCTACACCTTC. It translates to CASSDRTGAPNYGYTF.

The chain combines TRBV9 with TRBJ2-1, with D perhaps matching TRBD2 (5 bases). V lost 3 bases to trimming and J lost 0 bases, with 13 bases between them. Germline loops: CDR1 SGDLS, CDR2 YYNGEE. The CDR3 runs to 16 residues. CDR3 in amino acids: CASSDPSSSSYNEQFF. CDR3 DNA sequence: TGTGCCAGCAGCGACCCTAGCTCGAGCTCCTACAATGAGCAGTTCTTC. Variable domain in full (rest from reference TRBV9 and TRBJ2-1): DSGVTQTPKHLITATGQRVTLRCSPRSGDLSVYWYQQSLDQGLQFLIQYYNGEERAKGNILERFSAQQFPDLHSELNLSSLELGDSALYFCASSDPSSSSYNEQFFGPGTRLTVL.

The chain couples TRBV19 to TRBJ2-2; 11 bases are a match to TRBD2. This CDR3 has 18 residues. Germline-derived CDR1 and CDR2 are LNHDA and SQIVND (reference sequence). V lost 3 bases to trimming and J lost 0 bases; unmatched junction nucleotides: 6. CDR3 coding DNA: TGTGCCAGTAGTATTTTAGCTAGCGGGGGGTCGAACACCGGGGAGCTGTTTTTT. Translating gives CASSILASGGSNTGELFF. The variable domain in full, completed from reference TRBV19 and TRBJ2-2, reads DGGITQSPKYLFRKEGQNVTLSCEQNLNHDAMYWYRQDPGQGLRLIYYSQIVNDFQKGDIAEGYSVSREKKESFPLTVTSAQKNPTAFYLCASSILASGGSNTGELFFGEGSRLTVL.

The chain combines TRBV19 with TRBJ1-2, with no clear D. Germline V gene data show CDR1 as LNHDA and CDR2 as SQIVND (reference sequence). V was cut by 2 bases and J by 6 bases, with 13 bases left in between. The CDR3 consists of 14 residues. The CDR3: CASSINTGRDGYTF. In DNA, the CDR3 is TGTGCCAGTAGTATAAATACGGGAAGAGATGGCTACACCTTC. Filled out from reference TRBV19 and TRBJ1-2, the complete variable domain reads DGGITQSPKYLFRKEGQNVTLSCEQNLNHDAMYWYRQDPGQGLRLIYYSQIVNDFQKGDIAEGYSVSREKKESFPLTVTSAQKNPTAFYLCASSINTGRDGYTFGSGTRLTVV.

V and J are TRBV28 and TRBJ2-2, with D tentatively TRBD2 (6 bases). Germline CDR1 is MDHEN and CDR2 is SYDVKM. Trimming removed 6 bases from V and 1 base from J, with 12 bases in between. This CDR3 region has 15 residues. The CDR3 DNA reads as TGTGCCAGCAGCGGGGGACTCGTGAACACCGGGGAGCTGTTTTTT. The encoded protein is CASSGGLVNTGELFF.

This clone was observed a handful of times. V usage is TRBV9 and J usage is TRBJ2-5; 12 bases are a match to TRBD2. There are 16 residues in the CDR3. J gave up 2 bases and V 2 bases, and 4 bases lay outside the gene matches. Germline V gives CDR1 SGDLS, CDR2 YYNGEE. Here the CDR3 reads CASSVSTSGGQETQYF. In DNA form, the CDR3 reads TGTGCCAGCAGCGTTTCGACTAGCGGGGGACAAGAGACCCAGTACTTC.

J is TRBJ1-1 and V is TRBV7-6; D is uncertain. The germline CDR1 and CDR2 sequences are SGHVS and FNYEAQ. Between the trimmed V and J ends, which lost 6 bases and 2 bases, there was a span of 13 bases. The CDR3 extends over 14 amino acids. This chain's CDR3 is CASRDSRPNTEAFF. CDR3 DNA sequence: TGTGCCAGCAGGGACTCTAGGCCTAACACTGAAGCTTTCTTT. Full variable domain (outside the CDR3, taken from reference TRBV7-6 and TRBJ1-1): GAGVSQSPRYKVTKRGQDVALRCDPISGHVSLYWYRQALGQGPEFLTYFNYEAQQDKSGLPNDRFSAERPEGSISTLTIQRTEQRDSAMYRCASRDSRPNTEAFFGQGTRLTVV.

The V call is TRBV11-2, the J call TRBJ1-1, with D possibly being TRBD1 (6 bases). From germline, CDR1 is SGHAT and CDR2 FQNNGV. With 5 bases removed from V and 0 bases from J, the gap between germline ends came to 16 bases. The CDR3 is 16 residues long. CDR3 loop: CASSPRTASVNTEAFF. CDR3 DNA sequence: TGTGCCAGCAGCCCGCGGACAGCTTCGGTGAACACTGAAGCTTTCTTT. The entire variable domain, with the rest obtained from reference TRBV11-2 and TRBJ1-1, is as follows: EAGVAQSPRYKIIEKRQSVAFWCNPISGHATLYWYQQILGQGPKLLIQFQNNGVVDDSQLPKDRFSAERLKGVDSTLKIQPAKLEDSAVYLCASSPRTASVNTEAFFGQGTRLTVV.

The chain combines TRBV6-5 with TRBJ1-1; 8 bases agree with TRBD1. The CDR3 is 14 amino acids. Unmatched junction bases numbered 6, after V lost 5 bases and J lost 4 bases. Germline values: CDR1 MNHEY, CDR2 SVGAGI. CDR3 DNA: TGTGCCAGCAGTCGCCAGGGGGCAGGCACTGAAGCTTTCTTT. It codes for CASSRQGAGTEAFF.

This clone occurred once. The J gene is TRBJ2-2, the V gene TRBV19; D is perhaps TRBD2 (7 bases). The germline V and J ends were trimmed by 3 bases and 0 bases, with 14 bases remaining between them. Germline values: CDR1 LNHDA, CDR2 SQIVND (reference sequence). The length of the CDR3 is 17 residues. The CDR3 here is CASSIGGGVSNTGELFF. The CDR3 region has the DNA TGTGCCAGTAGTATTGGAGGGGGGGTTTCGAACACCGGGGAGCTGTTTTTT. Drawing the rest from reference TRBV19 and TRBJ2-2, the complete variable domain is DGGITQSPKYLFRKEGQNVTLSCEQNLNHDAMYWYRQDPGQGLRLIYYSQIVNDFQKGDIAEGYSVSREKKESFPLTVTSAQKNPTAFYLCASSIGGGVSNTGELFFGEGSRLTVL.

This clone has more than one count but fewer than ten. The rearrangement uses TRBV6-5 and TRBJ2-7; 10 nucleotides match TRBD2. Germline values: CDR1 MNHEY, CDR2 SVGAGI. The CDR3 sequence is 15 residues long. V lost 2 bases, J lost 4 bases, and 5 bases stayed unmatched. The CDR3: CASSYTFSGGYEQYF. CDR3 coding DNA: TGTGCCAGCAGTTACACCTTTAGCGGGGGGTACGAGCAGTACTTC.

A single count supports this clone. This chain connects TRBV12-3 or TRBV12-4 to TRBJ1-4; no reliable D call. The CDR3 runs to 12 residues. Trimming took 6 bases from V and 10 from J, leaving 12 bases between them. CDR3 sequence: CASSPLIRKLFF. The CDR3, as DNA: TGTGCCAGCAGCCCTCTTATCCGAAAACTGTTTTTT.

CDR3 in DNA: TGCGCCAGCAGTTCCAGCGGGAAGAAGCAGTTCTTC. The encoded protein is CASSSSGKKQFF. The V gene is TRBV10-1, the J gene TRBJ2-1; 7 bases fit TRBD2. The CDR3 has 12 residues. Germline trimming cut 5 bases from V and 11 bases from J; bases unmatched to any gene: 6. The germline CDR1 and CDR2 sequences are WNHNN and SYGVQD (reference sequence).